This TCR beta chain was documented in a study of tumor and adjacent non-tumor tissue in lung cancer. This clonotype was counted only a few times. The template was RNA from unsorted bulk tissue. Distant lung tissue was collected more than 3 cm away from the tumor edge. CDR1 and CDR2 (germline): SGHTA, FQGTGA. J lost 6 bases, V lost 3 bases, and 5 bases had no gene match. CDR3 size: 14 residues. Three rounds of nested PCR, following a modified ARM-PCR protocol, produced the TCRbeta library. TCRdb reprocessed the multiplex PCR reads via MiXCR and lists one record per CDR3 protein. Of some 95,000 distinct CDR3 sequences listed, 80% are singletons.

The source is a man in his fifties or sixties with small cell lung cancer. Sequencing was performed on distant non-tumor lung tissue. This sequence joins TRBV7-3 and TRBJ2-3; 8 nucleotides agree with TRBD1. The CDR3 region is CASSFGQGGDTQYF. The DNA of the CDR3 is TGTGCCAGCAGCTTTGGACAGGGTGGGGATACGCAGTATTTT.